This entry lists 12 T cell receptor beta chains sequenced from one sample in a study of blood T cell repertoires in COVID-19. Method: immunoSEQ multiplex PCR; TCRdb's copy keeps in-frame clones and lacks some. The sample has about 280,000 clones; around 90% are singletons. The sample comprised PBMCs or T cells enriched from blood (not recorded which). Receptors originate from a woman aged 25 to 39 who had recovered from COVID-19.

The gene calls are TRBV4-2 and TRBJ1-6; no definite D call. V shed 1 base and J shed 4 bases, with 2 bases lying between them. There are 13 residues in the CDR3. The V gene's germline CDR1 is LGHNA and CDR2 YNFKEQ. CDR3 nucleotides: TGTGCCAGCAGCCAAGCATATAATTCACCCCTCCACTTT. Translating gives CASSQAYNSPLHF.

V gene TRBV28 combines with J gene TRBJ1-3, with D uncertain. V shed 3 bases and J shed 0 bases, with 24 bases lying between them. This CDR3 comprises 20 residues. From germline, CDR1 is MDHEN and CDR2 SYDVKM. The CDR3 loop reads CASSFRRLRRGGRSGNTIYF. DNA of the CDR3: TGTGCCAGCAGTTTCCGTCGACTACGACGAGGAGGCCGCTCTGGAAACACCATATATTTT.

This clone has a single count. The V call is TRBV2, the J call TRBJ1-1; D unclear. V lost 7 bases and J 1 base, leaving 10 bases between the germline ends. This CDR3 is built from 13 residues. Germline V gene sequence: CDR1 SNHLY, CDR2 FYNNEI. The CDR3 coding sequence is TGTGCCAGCATTCCTTGGCAGAACACTGAAGCTTTCTTT. Translated, it gives CASIPWQNTEAFF.

The J gene is TRBJ2-1, the V gene TRBV27; 8 bases map to TRBD2. Germline CDR1 is MNHEY and CDR2 is SMNVEV (reference sequence). Trimming took 5 bases from V and 3 from J; bases not matched to a gene: 6. This CDR3 has 15 amino acids. Written as DNA, the CDR3 is TGTGCCAGCAGTCCCCGGGGGGGCCACTACAATGAGCAGTTCTTC. It yields the protein CASSPRGGHYNEQFF.

The V gene is TRBV27, the J gene TRBJ1-4; tentatively, D is TRBD1 (6 bases). Germline values: CDR1 MNHEY, CDR2 SMNVEV (reference sequence). The CDR3 length is 13 residues. V was shortened by 5 bases and J by 5 bases, with 9 bases between the two germline ends. The CDR3, as DNA: TGTGCCAGCAGTCTAGGGACAAATGAAAAACTGTTTTTT. It translates to CASSLGTNEKLFF.

Points on this clone: The same CDR3 is also encoded by other DNA sequences in this sample. The V and J genes are TRBV11-2 and TRBJ1-1; D is possibly TRBD1 (6 bases). Germline CDR1 is SGHAT and CDR2 is FQNNGV. V was cut by 1 base and J by 8 bases, with 11 bases left in between. This CDR3 spans 13 amino acids. The DNA for the CDR3 is TGTGCCAGCAGCTTAGCCAAGGACAGAGAAGCTTTCTTT. Translating it yields CASSLAKDREAFF.

The rearrangement uses TRBV7-9 and TRBJ2-2, with D perhaps TRBD2 (6 bases). Germline loops: CDR1 SEHNR, CDR2 FQNEAQ (reference sequence). The CDR3 is 16 amino acids. Trimming removed 2 bases from V and 6 bases from J, with 16 bases in between. The CDR3 sequence is CASSLFGGVGPGELFF. The CDR3 DNA reads as TGTGCCAGCAGCTTATTTGGCGGGGTAGGCCCCGGGGAGCTGTTTTTT.

The rearrangement joins TRBV13 to TRBJ2-7, with TRBD1 identical over 8 bases. This CDR3 has 14 amino acids. The V gene end was trimmed by 5 bases and the J gene end by 5 bases; junction bases not matched to a gene: 8. Germline loops: CDR1 PRHDT, CDR2 FYEKMQ (reference sequence). In DNA form, the CDR3 reads TGTGCCAGCAGCCCCCACCCACAGGGGGACGAGCAGTACTTC. Translation: CASSPHPQGDEQYF.

The V call is TRBV19, the J call TRBJ1-1; D not resolved. Germline CDR1 is LNHDA and CDR2 is SQIVND (reference sequence). CDR3 length: 13 residues. V was trimmed by 3 bases and J by 4 bases, leaving 9 bases between them. The CDR3 sequence is CASSMGGLTEAFF. The CDR3 DNA sequence: TGTGCCAGTAGTATGGGAGGGCTCACTGAAGCTTTCTTT.

The V gene is TRBV3-1 (or the pseudogene TRBV3-2), the J gene TRBJ1-1; D uncertain. The germline V gene encodes CDR1 LGHDT and CDR2 YNNKEL (reference sequence). With 4 bases removed from V and 4 bases from J, the gap between germline ends came to 13 bases. The CDR3 is 14 residues long. CDR3 DNA sequence: TGTGCCAGCAGCCTCGGGGAGGTCGGCACTGAAGCTTTCTTT. Encoded protein: CASSLGEVGTEAFF.

CDR3 bases: TGTGCCAGCAGCCGAGGGCCTTACGAGCAGTACTTC. Translated, it gives CASSRGPYEQYF. J is TRBJ2-7 and V is TRBV27, with D tentatively TRBD2 (5 bases). This CDR3 is 12 amino acids long. Looked up from germline, CDR1 is MNHEY and CDR2 is SMNVEV (reference sequence). The germline V and J ends were trimmed by 6 bases and 4 bases, with 10 bases remaining between them.

J is TRBJ1-1 and V is TRBV6-5; unclear D gene. This CDR3 is 13 amino acids long. Germline CDR1 MNHEY, CDR2 SVGAGI. V lost 8 bases and J lost 1, with 11 bases in between. The CDR3: CASRPAGNTEAFF. The CDR3 DNA sequence: TGTGCCAGCCGTCCAGCGGGGAACACTGAAGCTTTCTTT.